These T cell receptor beta chains were read from a single sample in a study of molecular identifiers for immune sequencing clone quantification. TCRdb used MiXCR to reprocess the PCR reads, holding one entry per CDR3 protein. The sample contains hundreds of thousands of distinct CDR3 sequences, about 25% of which appear only once. The specimen sequenced was naive CD8+ T cells from blood, with Jurkat cell RNA spiked in. Source of these receptors: a human donor in good health. Some libraries in this study had Jurkat cell RNA spiked in. The CDR3 runs from the conserved cysteine through the conserved F or W.

V: TRBV6-2/TRBV6-3; J: TRBJ1-4; CDR3: CASRPSRSEKLFF
V: TRBV13; J: TRBJ1-6; CDR3: CASSLGQTGTAGSRLHF
V: TRBV4-3; J: TRBJ1-3; CDR3: CASSQDLSGAGNTIYF
V: TRBV4-1; J: TRBJ1-1; CDR3: CASSQVGYGGDTEAFF
V: TRBV19; J: TRBJ1-3; CDR3: CASSMGSRSSGNTIYF
V: TRBV20-1; J: TRBJ1-5; CDR3: CSAKIAGGAGNQPQHF
V: TRBV20-1; J: TRBJ2-7; CDR3: CGADSPSEYERYF
V: TRBV28; J: TRBJ2-3; CDR3: CASSQLETDTQYF
V: TRBV15; J: TRBJ1-5; CDR3: CATSGPDRGLNQPQHF
V: TRBV14; J: TRBJ2-7; CDR3: CASSQDGDRDYEQYF
V: TRBV20-1; J: TRBJ2-3; CDR3: CSANRDPSTDTQYF
V: TRBV10-3; J: TRBJ2-5; CDR3: CAISDRDRGEIETQYF
V: TRBV27; J: TRBJ2-7; CDR3: CASSFTGNTYEQYF
V: TRBV5-4; J: TRBJ1-4; CDR3: CASSHFDGTTNEKLFF
V: TRBV9; J: TRBJ1-1; CDR3: CASSVNRNTEAFF
V: TRBV2; J: TRBJ1-1; CDR3: CASRTDPMNTEAVF
V: TRBV2; J: TRBJ2-2; CDR3: CASGETGLSTGELFF
V: TRBV20-1; J: TRBJ2-1; CDR3: CSAPGTSGPYSSYNEQFF
V: TRBV30; J: TRBJ1-1; CDR3: CAWSTIEAFF
V: TRBV6-5; J: TRBJ1-2; CDR3: CASSEDSYGYTF
V: TRBV12-3/TRBV12-4; J: TRBJ1-1; CDR3: CASSWTTGILATEAFF
V: TRBV28; J: TRBJ2-5; CDR3: CASSYLPGGGETQYF
V: TRBV12-3/TRBV12-4; J: TRBJ1-1; CDR3: CASSFSGGTNYGAFF
V: TRBV6-5; J: TRBJ2-5; CDR3: CASSYSIGQQETQYF
V: TRBV6-5; J: TRBJ2-3; CDR3: CASSYSIIAPGGCRISTDTQYF
V: TRBV27; J: TRBJ2-5; CDR3: CASSSRLAGGRETQYF
V: TRBV24-1; J: TRBJ2-3; CDR3: CATSDSVRIGGTDTQYF
V: TRBV6-5; J: TRBJ2-3; CDR3: CASSYGGGMTDTQYF
V: TRBV5-3; J: TRBJ2-4; CDR3: CARSLALIPENIQYF
V: TRBV29-1; J: TRBJ2-7; CDR3: CSVEGTGKEGEQYF
V: TRBV7-3; J: TRBJ2-3; CDR3: CASSFWGRPSTDTRYF
V: TRBV28; J: TRBJ2-2; CDR3: CASNRVRGQGTEELFF
V: TRBV19; J: TRBJ1-2; CDR3: CASSNQGRSYGYTF
V: TRBV27; J: TRBJ2-3; CDR3: CASSPPGLENTQYF
V: TRBV9; J: TRBJ2-5; CDR3: CASSVGGSPSRETQYF
V: TRBV7-9; J: TRBJ1-6; CDR3: CASSLGQGVSPLHF
V: TRBV19; J: TRBJ2-3; CDR3: CASTIFSPGQGATDTQYF
V: TRBV6-2/TRBV6-3; J: TRBJ2-7; CDR3: CASSPDWSYEQYF
V: TRBV5-5; J: TRBJ2-7; CDR3: CASSDGTSGGHEQYF
V: TRBV20-1; J: TRBJ2-7; CDR3: CSAREEWTRHYEQYF
V: TRBV5-1; J: TRBJ1-6; CDR3: CASSLGRNNSPLHF